The T cell receptor beta chain described here comes from a study of blood T cell repertoires in COVID-19. The protocol was immunoSEQ multiplex PCR, while the TCRdb copy is restricted to in-frame clones and leaves out a portion. Among over 200,000 clones listed, about 89% were seen once. The germline V gene has CDR1 SGHTA and CDR2 FQGNSA. CDR3 length: 15 residues. V dropped 1 base and J dropped 2 bases, with 12 bases sitting between them. Sequencing was carried out using PBMCs or T cells enriched from blood (not recorded which). The source is a human donor in a cohort exposed to, infected with or recovered from COVID-19 (not recorded which). The donor label of this sample is uncertain. This chain joins TRBV7-2 and TRBJ2-7; weak D call: TRBD1 (5 bases). Here the CDR3 DNA reads TGTGCCAGCAGCTTAGAGGGGCTGGGCCCCTACGAGCAGTACTTC. Protein: CASSLEGLGPYEQYF.